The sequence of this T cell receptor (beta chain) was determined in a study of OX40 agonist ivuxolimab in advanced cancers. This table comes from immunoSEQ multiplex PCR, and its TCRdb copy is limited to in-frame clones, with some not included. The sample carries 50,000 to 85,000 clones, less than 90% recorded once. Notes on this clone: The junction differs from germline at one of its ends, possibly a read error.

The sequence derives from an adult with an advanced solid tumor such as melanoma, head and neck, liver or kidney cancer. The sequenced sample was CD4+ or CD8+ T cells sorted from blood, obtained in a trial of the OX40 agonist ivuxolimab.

The DNA of the CDR3 is TGCAGTGCCGACCTAAGGGGGGGGCCCTTT. Translation: CSADLRGGPF. The rearrangement uses TRBV20-1 and TRBJ1-1; TRBD1 is a possible D gene (6 bases). Germline V gene data show CDR1 as DFQATT and CDR2 as SNEGSKA (reference sequence). CDR3 size: 10 residues.